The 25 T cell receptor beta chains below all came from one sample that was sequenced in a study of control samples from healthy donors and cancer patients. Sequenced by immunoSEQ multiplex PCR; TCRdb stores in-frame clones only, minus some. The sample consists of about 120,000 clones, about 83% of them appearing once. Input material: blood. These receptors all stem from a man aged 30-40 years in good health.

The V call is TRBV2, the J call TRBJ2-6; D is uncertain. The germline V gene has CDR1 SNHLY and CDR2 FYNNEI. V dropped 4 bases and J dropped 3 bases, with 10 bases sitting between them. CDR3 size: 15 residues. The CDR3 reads CASSGVRVGANVLTF. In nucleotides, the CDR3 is TGTGCCAGCAGTGGGGTTAGGGTTGGGGCCAACGTCCTGACTTTC.

CDR3 loop: CASSDSTTGGSPLHF. In DNA form, the CDR3 reads TGTGCCAGCAGCGATTCAACGACAGGAGGGTCACCCCTCCACTTT. The gene calls are TRBV6-6 and TRBJ1-6; TRBD1 might be the D (6 bases). The CDR3 contains 15 residues. Deletions cut 6 bases from V and 10 bases from J, with 19 bases between. CDR1 is MNHNY and CDR2 is SVGAGI in the germline V gene (reference sequence).

The CDR3 is CASSLDQGARAFF. The CDR3 nucleotides are TGTGCCAGCAGCTTAGATCAGGGGGCGAGAGCTTTCTTT. The chain has TRBV7-2 and TRBJ1-1; 8 nucleotides agree with TRBD1. Germline CDR1 is SGHTA and CDR2 is FQGNSA. Unmatched junction bases numbered 5, after V lost 1 base and J lost 10 bases. This CDR3 contains 13 residues. Full variable domain (rest looked up from reference TRBV7-2 and TRBJ1-1): GAGVSQSPSNKVTEKGKDVELRCDPISGHTALYWYRQSLGQGLEFLIYFQGNSAPDKSGLPSDRFSAERTGGSVSTLTIQRTQQEDSAVYLCASSLDQGARAFFGQGTRLTVV.

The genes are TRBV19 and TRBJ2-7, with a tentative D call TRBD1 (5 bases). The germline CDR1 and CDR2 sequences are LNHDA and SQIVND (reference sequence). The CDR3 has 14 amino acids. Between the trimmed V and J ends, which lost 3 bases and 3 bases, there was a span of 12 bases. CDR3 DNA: TGTGCCAGTAGTATTTCGGCAGGGCACTACGAGCAGTACGTC. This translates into CASSISAGHYEQYV.

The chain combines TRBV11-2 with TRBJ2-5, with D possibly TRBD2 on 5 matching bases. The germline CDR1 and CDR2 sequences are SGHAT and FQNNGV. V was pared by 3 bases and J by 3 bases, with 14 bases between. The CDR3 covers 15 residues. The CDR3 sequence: CASSFPLGREETQYF. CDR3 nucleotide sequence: TGTGCCAGCAGCTTCCCATTGGGGAGAGAAGAGACCCAGTACTTC.

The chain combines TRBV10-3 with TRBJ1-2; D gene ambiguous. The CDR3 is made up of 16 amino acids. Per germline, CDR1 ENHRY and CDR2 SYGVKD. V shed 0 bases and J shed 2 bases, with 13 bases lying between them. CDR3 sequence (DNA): TGTGCCATCAGTGAGTCCCAGGTCCAGCCCAACTATGGCTACACCTTC. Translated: CAISESQVQPNYGYTF.

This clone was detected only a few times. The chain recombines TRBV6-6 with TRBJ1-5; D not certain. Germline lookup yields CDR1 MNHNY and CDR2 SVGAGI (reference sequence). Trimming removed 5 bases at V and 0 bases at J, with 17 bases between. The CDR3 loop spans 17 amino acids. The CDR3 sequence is CASSPASNRYSNQPQHF. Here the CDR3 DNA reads TGTGCCAGCAGTCCCGCTTCGAATCGTTATAGCAATCAGCCCCAGCATTTT.

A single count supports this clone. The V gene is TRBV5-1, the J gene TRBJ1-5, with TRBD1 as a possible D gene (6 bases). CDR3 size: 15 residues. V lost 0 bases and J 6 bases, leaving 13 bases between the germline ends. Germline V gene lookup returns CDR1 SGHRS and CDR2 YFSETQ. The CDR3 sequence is CASSLAGGVGQPQHF. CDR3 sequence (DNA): TGCGCCAGCAGCTTGGCCGGGGGCGTAGGTCAGCCCCAGCATTTT.

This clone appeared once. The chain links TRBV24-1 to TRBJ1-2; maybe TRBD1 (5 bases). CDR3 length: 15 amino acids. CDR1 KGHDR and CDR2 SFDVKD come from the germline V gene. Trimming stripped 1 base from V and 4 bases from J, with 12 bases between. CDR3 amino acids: CATSDFATGSYGYTF. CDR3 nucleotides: TGTGCCACCAGTGATTTTGCCACAGGCTCCTATGGCTACACCTTC.

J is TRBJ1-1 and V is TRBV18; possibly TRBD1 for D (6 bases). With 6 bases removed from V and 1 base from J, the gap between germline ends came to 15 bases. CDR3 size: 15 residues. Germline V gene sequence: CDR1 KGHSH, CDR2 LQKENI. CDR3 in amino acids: CASSPEGVGNTEAFF. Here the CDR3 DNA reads TGTGCCAGCTCCCCAGAGGGGGTGGGGAACACTGAAGCTTTCTTT.

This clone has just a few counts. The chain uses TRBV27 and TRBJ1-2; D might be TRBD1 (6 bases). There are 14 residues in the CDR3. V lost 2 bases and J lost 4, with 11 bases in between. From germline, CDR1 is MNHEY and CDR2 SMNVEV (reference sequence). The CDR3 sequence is CASSLGGRGYGYTF. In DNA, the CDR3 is TGTGCCAGCAGTTTAGGGGGGCGCGGCTATGGCTACACCTTC.

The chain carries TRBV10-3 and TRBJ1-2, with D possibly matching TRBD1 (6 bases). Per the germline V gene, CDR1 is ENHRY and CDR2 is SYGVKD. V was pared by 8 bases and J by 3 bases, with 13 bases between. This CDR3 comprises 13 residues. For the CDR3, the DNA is TGTGCCATCCGACGACAGGCGGACTATGGCTACACCTTC. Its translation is CAIRRQADYGYTF.

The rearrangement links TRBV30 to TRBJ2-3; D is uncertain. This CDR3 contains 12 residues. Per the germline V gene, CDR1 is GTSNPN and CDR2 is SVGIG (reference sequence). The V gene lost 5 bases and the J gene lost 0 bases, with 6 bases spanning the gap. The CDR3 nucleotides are TGTGCCTGGCAACAGAGCACAGATACGCAGTATTTT. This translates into CAWQQSTDTQYF. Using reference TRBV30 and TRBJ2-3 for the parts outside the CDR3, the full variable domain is SQTIHQWPATLVQPVGSPLSLECTVEGTSNPNLYWYRQAAGRGLQLLFYSVGIGQISSEVPQNLSASRPQDRQFILSSKKLLLSDSGFYLCAWQQSTDTQYFGPGTRLTVL.

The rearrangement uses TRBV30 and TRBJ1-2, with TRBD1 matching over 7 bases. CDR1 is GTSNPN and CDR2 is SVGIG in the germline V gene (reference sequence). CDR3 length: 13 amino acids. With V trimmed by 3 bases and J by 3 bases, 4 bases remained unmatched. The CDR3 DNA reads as TGTGCCTGGAGCCTAGGGACAGACTATGGCTACACCTTC. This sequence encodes CAWSLGTDYGYTF.

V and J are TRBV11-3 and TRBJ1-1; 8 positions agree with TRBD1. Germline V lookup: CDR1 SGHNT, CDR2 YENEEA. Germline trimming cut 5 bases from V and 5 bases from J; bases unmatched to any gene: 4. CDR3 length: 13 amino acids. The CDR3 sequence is CASSRQGRTEAFF. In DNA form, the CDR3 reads TGTGCCAGCAGCAGACAGGGGCGGACTGAAGCTTTCTTT.

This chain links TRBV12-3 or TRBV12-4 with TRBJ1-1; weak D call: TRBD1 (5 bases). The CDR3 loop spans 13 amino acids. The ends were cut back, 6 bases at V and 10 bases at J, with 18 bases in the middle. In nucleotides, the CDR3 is TGTGCCAGCAGGGGGGAAGGTCGCCTACTAGCTTTCTTT. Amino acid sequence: CASRGEGRLLAFF.

CDR3 sequence: CAHSGGRGKRTQYF. In DNA, the CDR3 is TGTGCTCACTCAGGGGGCAGGGGTAAGAGGACCCAGTACTTC. The J gene is TRBJ2-5, the V gene TRBV30; 8 bases are shared with TRBD1. The CDR3 runs to 14 residues. Germline V lookup: CDR1 GTSNPN, CDR2 SVGIG (reference sequence).

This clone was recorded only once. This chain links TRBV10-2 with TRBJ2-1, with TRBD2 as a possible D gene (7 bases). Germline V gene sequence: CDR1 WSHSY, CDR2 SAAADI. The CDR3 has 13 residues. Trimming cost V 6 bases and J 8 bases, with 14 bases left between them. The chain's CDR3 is CASRTGGRDEQFF. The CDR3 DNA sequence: TGCGCCAGCAGAACGGGGGGCCGAGATGAGCAGTTCTTC.

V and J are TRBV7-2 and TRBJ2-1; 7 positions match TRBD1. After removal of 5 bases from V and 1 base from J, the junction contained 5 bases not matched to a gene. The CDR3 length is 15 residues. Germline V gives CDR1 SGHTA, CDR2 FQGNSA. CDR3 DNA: TGTGCCAGCAGCCCCCAGGGGGTTTCCTACAATGAGCAGTTCTTC. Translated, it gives CASSPQGVSYNEQFF.

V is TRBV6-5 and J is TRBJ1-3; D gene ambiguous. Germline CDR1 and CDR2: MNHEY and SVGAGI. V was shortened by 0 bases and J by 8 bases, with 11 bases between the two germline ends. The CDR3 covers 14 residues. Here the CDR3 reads CASSYSRDWDTIYF. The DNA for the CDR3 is TGTGCCAGCAGTTACTCCCGGGATTGGGACACCATATATTTT.

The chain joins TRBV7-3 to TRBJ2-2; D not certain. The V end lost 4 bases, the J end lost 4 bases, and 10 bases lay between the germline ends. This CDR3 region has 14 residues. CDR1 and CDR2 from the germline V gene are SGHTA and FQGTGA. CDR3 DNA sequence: TGTGCCAGCAGCTCACTATCCACCACCGGGGAGCTGTTTTTT. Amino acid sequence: CASSSLSTTGELFF.

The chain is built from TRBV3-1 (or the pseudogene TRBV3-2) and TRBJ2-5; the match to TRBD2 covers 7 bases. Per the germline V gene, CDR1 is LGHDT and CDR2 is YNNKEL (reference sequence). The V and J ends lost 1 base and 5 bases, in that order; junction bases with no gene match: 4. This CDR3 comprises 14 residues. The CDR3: CASSQVTSRETQYF. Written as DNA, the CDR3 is TGTGCCAGCAGCCAAGTGACTAGCCGGGAGACCCAGTACTTC.

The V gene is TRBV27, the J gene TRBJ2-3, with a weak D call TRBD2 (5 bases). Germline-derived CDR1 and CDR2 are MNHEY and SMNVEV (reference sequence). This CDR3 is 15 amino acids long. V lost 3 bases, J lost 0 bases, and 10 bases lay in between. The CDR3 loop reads CASSLVGDSTDTQYF. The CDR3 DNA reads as TGTGCCAGCAGTTTGGTGGGAGATAGCACAGATACGCAGTATTTT.

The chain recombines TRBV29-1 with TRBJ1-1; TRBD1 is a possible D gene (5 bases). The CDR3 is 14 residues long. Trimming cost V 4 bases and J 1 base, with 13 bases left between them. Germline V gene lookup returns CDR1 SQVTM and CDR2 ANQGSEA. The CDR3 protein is CSVAEGLKNTEAFF. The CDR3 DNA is TGCAGCGTTGCAGAGGGACTTAAGAACACTGAAGCTTTCTTT.

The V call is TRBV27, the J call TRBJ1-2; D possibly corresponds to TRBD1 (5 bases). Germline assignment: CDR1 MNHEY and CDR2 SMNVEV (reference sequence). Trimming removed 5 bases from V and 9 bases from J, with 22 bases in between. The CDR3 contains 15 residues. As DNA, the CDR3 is TGTGCCAGCAGTCAGAACATAGTCGGGGGATCGAGCTACACCTTC. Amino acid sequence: CASSQNIVGGSSYTF.